Below, one T cell receptor beta chain is given with its context. Trimming removed 6 bases at V and 1 base at J, with 15 bases between. This CDR3 has 15 amino acids. Looked up from germline, CDR1 is MNHNY and CDR2 is SVGAGI (reference sequence). One entry per CDR3 protein, called by TCRdb with MiXCR from the 5' RACE reads. Here the sample spans some 12,000 distinct CDR3 sequences, around 46% being singletons. The sequenced material came from tumor-infiltrating naive CD4+ T cells sorted from the breast tumor. The subset is: naive CD4+ T cells, CD4+CD45RA+CD25-. The origin of this receptor is a female donor with breast cancer. V gene TRBV6-6 combines with J gene TRBJ2-5; D is ambiguous. DNA of the CDR3: TGTGCCAGCAGGGAGAGTGGTACACTCCAAGAGACCCAGTACTTC. The encoded protein is CASRESGTLQETQYF.